This TCR beta chain was observed in a study of CD8 T cells in ankylosing spondylitis. Between the trimmed V and J ends, which lost 3 bases and 5 bases, there was a span of 12 bases. This CDR3 contains 14 residues. Germline assignment: CDR1 SGDLS and CDR2 YYNGEE. TCRdb itself ran the 5' RACE reads through MiXCR, one entry per CDR3 protein. The sample consists of about 340,000 distinct CDR3 sequences, approximately 15% of them appearing once. This clonotype has a count of ten or more. Material for sequencing was blood, either unsorted or a sorted T cell fraction (not recorded which). This TCR was recovered from a male donor with ankylosing spondylitis or in good health (not recorded which). The chain couples TRBV9 to TRBJ2-1, with a weak D call TRBD1 (6 bases). The CDR3, as DNA: TGTGCCAGCAGCGCCAGGGGCGCCGACAATGAGCAGTTCTTC. Its translation: CASSARGADNEQFF. Drawing the rest from reference TRBV9 and TRBJ2-1, the complete variable domain is DSGVTQTPKHLITATGQRVTLRCSPRSGDLSVYWYQQSLDQGLQFLIQYYNGEERAKGNILERFSAQQFPDLHSELNLSSLELGDSALYFCASSARGADNEQFFGPGTRLTVL.